The 9 T cell receptor beta chains reported below all come from one sample, sequenced in a study of T cell clonality in common variable immunodeficiency (dated by TCRdb to between 2014 and 2017). Study-wide findings and limitations: CVID TCRbeta sequences were reported to have fewer deletions and N-nucleotide insertions and to lack highly modified clones with 13 or more V deletions.

Antigens for these TCRs are unknown. The library relied on the immunoSEQ multiplex PCR assay. Entries here come from immuneACCESS through TCRdb and include only in-frame sequences with V and J called. Some clones fail to appear in such tables; in the studies checked, an unresolved V gene covers under half of the shortfall, and the cause of the remainder is unknown. The sample features tens of thousands of clones, and none is a singleton. The biggest ten clones account for 6.5% to 7.5% of the sample. The sample consisted of peripheral blood mononuclear cells. Receptors originate from a human donor with common variable immunodeficiency.

Judged by abundance, this clone is medium-sized. The CDR3 end lies 3 residues beyond the end of the read and is filled in from the germline J gene. V is TRBV29-1 and J is TRBJ2-7; 10 positions agree with TRBD2. Unmatched junction bases numbered 14, after V lost 5 bases and J lost 4 bases. Germline-derived CDR1 and CDR2 are SQVTM and ANQGSEA. The CDR3 runs 16 residues. The CDR3 bases that were read are TGCAGCGTTTCGGCTAGCGGGAGAGCGCTCTCATACGAG. This gives the protein CSVSASGRALSYE. The full-length CDR3 reads as CSVSASGRALSYEQYF.

For this clone: The sequence runs out 3 residues before the end of the CDR3; the remainder is reconstructed from the germline J gene. This chain uses TRBV7-9 with TRBJ2-1; 8 bases map to TRBD2. Per the germline V gene, CDR1 is SEHNR and CDR2 is FQNEAQ (reference sequence). After removal of 5 bases from V and 5 bases from J, the junction contained 8 bases not matched to a gene. CDR3 size: 15 residues. The part of the CDR3 DNA that was read is TGTGCCAGCAGCCTCAGCGGGAGCCCCCACAATGAG. Protein sequence: CASSLSGSPHNE. The full CDR3 reads CASSLSGSPHNEQFF.

The table lists this clone with many counts. The read ends 3 residues before the CDR3 terminus; that terminus is restored from the germline J gene. The chain is built from TRBV14 and TRBJ2-3; no definite D call. From germline, CDR1 is SGHDN and CDR2 FVKESK. V was shortened by 4 bases and J by 8 bases, with 16 bases between the two germline ends. This CDR3 has 14 amino acids. CDR3 DNA (partial): TGTGCCAGCAGCCCCCTGATATTGGCGGCTACG. Protein product: CASSPLILAAT. The entire CDR3 is CASSPLILAATQYF.

This clone has a handful of counts. The CDR3 end is not reached by the read, which stops 3 residues before it; the germline J gene fills it in. The gene calls are TRBV5-6 and TRBJ2-1; D is possibly TRBD1 (6 bases). Trimming shortened V by 7 bases and J by 1 base, and 12 bases separated the two germline ends. Looked up from germline, CDR1 is SGHDT and CDR2 is YYEEEE. This CDR3 comprises 14 residues. CDR3: CASARGRSYNEQFF. CDR3 DNA (partial): TGTGCCAGCGCGAGGGGGAGATCCTACAATGAG.

In this sample, this clone turned up many times. Sequencing ends 3 residues short of the CDR3 end; the germline J gene provides the rest. The V call is TRBV20-1, the J call TRBJ2-7, with 13 bases aligning to TRBD2. Germline V gives CDR1 DFQATT, CDR2 SNEGSKA (reference sequence). V dropped 6 bases and J dropped 6; count of bases not matched to a gene: 11. This CDR3 has 15 residues. The chain's CDR3 is CSAVGTSGTPFEQYF. Incomplete CDR3 DNA: TGCAGTGCCGTCGGGACTAGCGGGACCCCTTTCGAG.

This clone has a count of ten or more. The read terminates 3 residues ahead of where the CDR3 ends, so the germline J gene completes it. The chain couples TRBV6-2 or TRBV6-3 to TRBJ1-5; unclear D gene. V lost 6 bases and J lost 0, with 9 bases in between. Germline CDR1 reads MNHEY; CDR2 reads SVGEGT. The CDR3 runs to 14 residues. The CDR3 sequence is CASRADISNQPQHF. The sequenced CDR3 bases are TGTGCCAGCAGAGCCGACATTAGCAATCAGCCC.

Ten or more counts support this clone. Read sequence stops 3 residues before the CDR3 end, and the germline J gene provides the missing end. The sample holds other DNA sequences that translate to the same CDR3. This chain links TRBV9 with TRBJ2-5; 8 bases agree with TRBD2. Germline V gene lookup returns CDR1 SGDLS and CDR2 YYNGEE. The V and J ends lost 2 bases and 4 bases, in that order; junction bases with no gene match: 4. The CDR3 extends over 14 amino acids. The sequenced CDR3 bases are TGTGCCAGCAGCGTTCGGGGGGGCGGAGAGACC. The encoded protein is CASSVRGGGET. The whole CDR3 sequence reads CASSVRGGGETQYF.

This clone was detected a few times. With a much larger clone just one base away, this may be a read error. The read halts 3 residues ahead of the CDR3 end, with the missing end drawn from the germline J gene. Other nucleotide sequences from this sample produce the same CDR3. The chain joins TRBV7-6 to TRBJ2-3; D gene uncertain. Trimming stripped 5 bases from V and 1 base from J, with 10 bases between. Germline V gene sequence: CDR1 SGHVS, CDR2 FNYEAQ. The CDR3 runs 14 residues. The covered CDR3 bases are TGTGCCAGCAGCCCAGACCGGGGCACAGATACG. Translating gives CASSPDRGTDT. The whole CDR3 protein is CASSPDRGTDTQYF.

The table lists this clone with a few counts. The CDR3 extends 3 residues past the end of the read, so its final part is completed from the germline J gene. The chain is built from TRBV7-2 and TRBJ2-7; TRBD1 might be the D (6 bases). Germline values: CDR1 SGHTA, CDR2 FQGNSA. The CDR3 is 14 residues long. Trimming cost V 0 bases and J 0 bases, with 6 bases left between them. The CDR3 DNA, read in part, is TGTGCCAGCAGCTTAGCGGGACACTCCTACGAG. Its translation: CASSLAGHSYE. The whole CDR3 sequence reads CASSLAGHSYEQYF.